This T cell receptor (beta chain) appears in the sequencing data of a study of shared clonotypes between healthy human individuals. Trimming shortened V by 2 bases and J by 3 bases, and 14 bases separated the two germline ends. The germline gives CDR1 SGHRS, CDR2 YFSETQ. The CDR3 totals 16 residues. Generated by immunoSEQ multiplex PCR, the TCRdb table keeps only in-frame clones and is missing some. The sample yields about 700,000 clones, around 74% seen once. The TCR originated in a woman aged 25 to 39 in good health. Material: memory CD4+ T cells sorted from blood. Subset: CD45RA-negative fraction. The genes are TRBV5-1 and TRBJ2-2; no clear D gene. The DNA for the CDR3 is TGCGCCAGCAGCTTCGGGTCGGGCGCGGACACCGGGGAGCTGTTTTTT. It is translated as CASSFGSGADTGELFF.